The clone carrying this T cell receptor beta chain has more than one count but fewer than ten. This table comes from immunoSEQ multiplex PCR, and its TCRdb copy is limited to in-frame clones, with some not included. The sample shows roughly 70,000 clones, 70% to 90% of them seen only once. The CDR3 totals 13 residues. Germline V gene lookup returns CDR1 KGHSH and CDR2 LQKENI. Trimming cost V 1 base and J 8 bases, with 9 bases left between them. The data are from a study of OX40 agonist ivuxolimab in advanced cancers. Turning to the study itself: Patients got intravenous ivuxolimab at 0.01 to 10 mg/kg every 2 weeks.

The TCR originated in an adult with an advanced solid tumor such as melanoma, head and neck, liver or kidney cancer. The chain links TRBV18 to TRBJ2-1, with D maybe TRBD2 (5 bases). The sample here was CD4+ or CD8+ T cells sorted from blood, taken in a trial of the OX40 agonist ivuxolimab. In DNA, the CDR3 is TGTGCCAGCTCACCACAAGGAGGACATGAGCAGTTCTTC. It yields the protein CASSPQGGHEQFF.